These 13 T cell receptor beta chains were sequenced from one sample in a study of T cell responses to AZD1222 COVID-19 vaccine. Data came from immunoSEQ multiplex PCR; TCRdb stores just in-frame clones and leaves some out. The sample includes 150,000 to 200,000 clones, 94% of them seen just once. The sample consisted of peripheral blood, taken on day 0 of AZD1222 vaccination. The receptors stem from an adult in good health.

V and J are TRBV19 and TRBJ1-1, with 8 bases that match TRBD1. This CDR3 region has 18 residues. CDR1 and CDR2 (germline): LNHDA, SQIVND (reference sequence). J gave up 6 bases and V 3 bases, and 18 bases lay outside the gene matches. Here the CDR3 reads CASSITRDRRNPEAEAFF. As DNA, the CDR3 is TGTGCCAGTAGTATTACCCGGGACAGGCGGAACCCGGAAGCTGAAGCTTTCTTT.

The CDR3 loop reads CASSQDLGRMNTEAFF. CDR3 in DNA: TGTGCCAGCAGCCAAGATCTGGGACGGATGAACACTGAAGCTTTCTTT. The chain links TRBV14 to TRBJ1-1, with D maybe TRBD1 (5 bases). Trimming removed 0 bases from V and 0 bases from J, with 11 bases in between. The V gene's germline CDR1 is SGHDN and CDR2 FVKESK. The CDR3 is 16 residues long.

The chain recombines TRBV3-1 (or the pseudogene TRBV3-2) with TRBJ1-1; D not certain. Trimming stripped 4 bases from V and 0 bases from J, with 3 bases between. Germline V gene sequence: CDR1 LGHDT, CDR2 YNNKEL (reference sequence). CDR3 length equals 12 residues. The CDR3 reads CASSPMNTEAFF. As DNA, the CDR3 is TGTGCCAGCAGCCCAATGAACACTGAAGCTTTCTTT.

CDR3 loop: CASSRVGLAYNEQFF. The CDR3 bases are TGTGCCAGCAGCCGAGTGGGACTAGCTTACAATGAGCAGTTCTTC. The chain has TRBV14 and TRBJ2-1; 9 positions match TRBD2. V gave up 4 bases and J gave up 4 bases; unmatched junction bases: 5. Looked up from germline, CDR1 is SGHDN and CDR2 is FVKESK. This CDR3 is built from 15 residues.

The chain uses TRBV27 and TRBJ1-6, with 10 bases aligning to TRBD1. The V and J ends lost 6 bases and 10 bases, in that order; junction bases with no gene match: 12. This CDR3 region has 16 residues. Germline lookup yields CDR1 MNHEY and CDR2 SMNVEV (reference sequence). CDR3 sequence reads: CASRKPGQGLGSPLHF. The CDR3 bases are TGTGCCAGCAGGAAACCGGGACAGGGGTTGGGATCACCCCTCCACTTT.

This clone was detected once. This chain uses TRBV5-1 with TRBJ2-7; D possibly corresponds to TRBD2 (5 bases). The ends were cut back, 4 bases at V and 2 bases at J, with 7 bases in the middle. The CDR3 covers 12 residues. Germline V CDR1 and CDR2: SGHRS, YFSETQ. CDR3 sequence reads: CASSPGTYEQYF. In nucleotides, the CDR3 is TGCGCCAGCAGCCCGGGGACCTACGAGCAGTACTTC. Full variable domain (outside the CDR3, taken from reference TRBV5-1 and TRBJ2-7): KAGVTQTPRYLIKTRGQQVTLSCSPISGHRSVSWYQQTPGQGLQFLFEYFSETQRNKGNFPGRFSGRQFSNSRSEMNVSTLELGDSALYLCASSPGTYEQYFGPGTRLTVT.

The chain uses TRBV30 and TRBJ1-4; D unclear. CDR3 length: 13 residues. V was trimmed by 2 bases and J by 10 bases, leaving 14 bases between them. Germline V gives CDR1 GTSNPN, CDR2 SVGIG (reference sequence). DNA for the CDR3: TGTGCCTGGAGTTCCATATCCAAGGGAAAACTGTTTTTT. Residues: CAWSSISKGKLFF.

The chain couples TRBV28 to TRBJ1-2, with D tentatively TRBD1 (6 bases). The CDR3 loop spans 12 amino acids. V lost 6 bases and J 8 bases, leaving 13 bases between the germline ends. Germline lookup yields CDR1 MDHEN and CDR2 SYDVKM. As DNA, the CDR3 is TGTGCCAGCAGAAAGGCGGGGGGCGGCTACACCTTC. This encodes CASRKAGGGYTF.

The chain has TRBV2 and TRBJ2-1, with 7 bases matching TRBD2. Trimming cost V 6 bases and J 7 bases; bases outside gene matches: 9. From germline, CDR1 is SNHLY and CDR2 FYNNEI. The CDR3 length is 14 residues. The CDR3 DNA is TGTGCCAGCAGCGCAAATGGACTAGGGAATGAGCAGTTCTTC. It codes for CASSANGLGNEQFF.

The chain couples TRBV7-2 to TRBJ1-5, with unresolved D. CDR1 is SGHTA and CDR2 is FQGNSA in the germline V gene. Trimming took off 2 bases at V and 6 bases at J, with 8 bases between the two ends. The CDR3 contains 13 residues. The CDR3 DNA sequence: TGTGCCAGCAGCTTATCGTGGGGTCAGCCCCAGCATTTT. As protein: CASSLSWGQPQHF. Complete variable domain (other parts from reference TRBV7-2 and TRBJ1-5): GAGVSQSPSNKVTEKGKDVELRCDPISGHTALYWYRQSLGQGLEFLIYFQGNSAPDKSGLPSDRFSAERTGGSVSTLTIQRTQQEDSAVYLCASSLSWGQPQHFGDGTRLSIL.

This chain connects TRBV4-2 to TRBJ1-2, with 8 bases that match TRBD1. This CDR3 spans 16 amino acids. V trimming: 4 bases; J trimming: 4 bases; junction bases outside the gene matches: 11. Germline CDR1 and CDR2: LGHNA and YNFKEQ. The CDR3 DNA is TGTGCCAGCAGCCGCCCGGAACTTGGGACAGGCTATGGCTACACCTTC. This codes for CASSRPELGTGYGYTF.

The gene calls are TRBV28 and TRBJ2-3; D call uncertain. This CDR3 has 13 amino acids. CDR1 and CDR2 (germline): MDHEN, SYDVKM. With 6 bases removed from V and 11 bases from J, the gap between germline ends came to 18 bases. This CDR3 reads CASRLTSGGLQYF. For the CDR3, the DNA is TGTGCCAGCAGACTAACCTCGGGCGGCTTGCAGTATTTT.

The gene calls are TRBV19 and TRBJ1-5; 8 positions match TRBD1. The CDR3 contains 16 residues. CDR1 and CDR2 from the germline V gene are LNHDA and SQIVND (reference sequence). V was pared by 7 bases and J by 6 bases, with 14 bases of the junction left unmatched. The CDR3 sequence is CASTDNPRGRGQPQHF. CDR3 DNA: TGTGCCAGTACCGATAACCCCAGGGGGCGCGGTCAGCCCCAGCATTTT.